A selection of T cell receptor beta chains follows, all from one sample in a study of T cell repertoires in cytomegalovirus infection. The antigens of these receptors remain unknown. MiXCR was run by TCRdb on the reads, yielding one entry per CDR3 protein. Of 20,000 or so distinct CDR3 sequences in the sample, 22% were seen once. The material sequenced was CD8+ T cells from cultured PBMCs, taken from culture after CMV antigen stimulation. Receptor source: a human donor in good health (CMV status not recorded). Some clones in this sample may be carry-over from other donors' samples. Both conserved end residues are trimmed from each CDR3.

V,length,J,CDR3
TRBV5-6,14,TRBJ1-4,ASSFGTALPREKLF
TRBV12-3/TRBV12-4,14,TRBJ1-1,ASSDRDRGPYTEAF
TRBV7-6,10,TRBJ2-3,ASSTHTDTQY
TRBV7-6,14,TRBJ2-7,ASSLRDSNPLNEQY
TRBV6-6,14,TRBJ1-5,ASSFGRGSSNQPQH
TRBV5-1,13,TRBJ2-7,ASSLGTTASYEQY
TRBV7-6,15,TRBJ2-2,ASSYSNWGYNTGELF
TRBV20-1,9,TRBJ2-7,GVQQGNEQY
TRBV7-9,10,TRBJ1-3,ASTLLLNAIY
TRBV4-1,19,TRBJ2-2,ASSQKFGTSGTRPNTGELF
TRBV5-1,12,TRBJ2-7,ASSAPTGTGEQY
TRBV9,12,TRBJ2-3,ASSAGGGPDTQY
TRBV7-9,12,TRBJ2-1,ASSFGTGDNEQF
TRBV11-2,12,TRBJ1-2,ASSLGLGGLGYT
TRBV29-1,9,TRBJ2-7,SVTGDYEQY
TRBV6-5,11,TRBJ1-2,ASSYSLDFGYT
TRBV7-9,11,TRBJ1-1,ASSSPEGTEAF
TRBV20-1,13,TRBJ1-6,SALTGSSYNSPLH
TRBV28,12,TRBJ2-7,ASSFNHLSYEQY
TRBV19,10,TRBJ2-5,AAGGWGETQY
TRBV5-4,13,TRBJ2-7,ASSQALSGWDEQY
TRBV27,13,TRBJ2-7,ASSLSGASLYEQY
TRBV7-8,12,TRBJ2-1,ASSSPGSYNEQF
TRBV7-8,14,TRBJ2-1,ASSLVGGRSYNEQF
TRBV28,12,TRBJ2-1,ASSPSGGFNEQF
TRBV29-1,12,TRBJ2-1,SVDKPNSYNEQF
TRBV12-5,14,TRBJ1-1,ASGFSAGTLNTEAF
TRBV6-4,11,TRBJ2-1,ASSDRDNNEQF
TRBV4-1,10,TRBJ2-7,ASSPLGHEQY
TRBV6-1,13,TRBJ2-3,ASSLTGTAGDTQY
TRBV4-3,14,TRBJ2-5,ASSQAILAGEETQY